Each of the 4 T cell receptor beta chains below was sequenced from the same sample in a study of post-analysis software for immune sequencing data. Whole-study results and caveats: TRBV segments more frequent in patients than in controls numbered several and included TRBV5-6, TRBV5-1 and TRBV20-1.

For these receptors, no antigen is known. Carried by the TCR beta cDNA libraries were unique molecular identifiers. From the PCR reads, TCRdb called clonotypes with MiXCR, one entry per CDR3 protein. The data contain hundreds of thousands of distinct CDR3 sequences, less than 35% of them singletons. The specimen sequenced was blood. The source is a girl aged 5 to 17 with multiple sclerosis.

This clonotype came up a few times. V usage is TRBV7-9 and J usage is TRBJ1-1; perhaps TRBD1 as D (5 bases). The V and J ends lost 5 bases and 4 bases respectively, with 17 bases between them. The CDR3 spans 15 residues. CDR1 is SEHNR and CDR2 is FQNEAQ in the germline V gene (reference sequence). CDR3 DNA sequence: TGTGCCAGCAGCCGCGTCAGGGATCCGAGCACTGAAGCTTTCTTT. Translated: CASSRVRDPSTEAFF.

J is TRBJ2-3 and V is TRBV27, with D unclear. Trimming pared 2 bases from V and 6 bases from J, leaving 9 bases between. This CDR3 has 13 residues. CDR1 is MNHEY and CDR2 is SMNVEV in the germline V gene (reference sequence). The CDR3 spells CASSLRPTDTQYF. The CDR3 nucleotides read TGTGCCAGCAGTTTACGACCCACTGATACGCAGTATTTT.

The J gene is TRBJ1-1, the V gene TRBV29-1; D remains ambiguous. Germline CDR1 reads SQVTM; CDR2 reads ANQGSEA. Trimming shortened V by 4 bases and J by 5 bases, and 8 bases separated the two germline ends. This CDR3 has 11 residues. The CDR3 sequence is CSVAEGTEAFF. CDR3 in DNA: TGCAGCGTTGCAGAAGGGACTGAAGCTTTCTTT.

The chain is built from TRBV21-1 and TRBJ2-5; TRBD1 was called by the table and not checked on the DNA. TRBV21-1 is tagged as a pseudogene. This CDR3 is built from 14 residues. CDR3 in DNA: TGTGCCAGCAGCGCCCGGGGGAGGGGTGAGACCCAGTACTTC. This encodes CASSARGRGETQYF.